These 24 T cell receptor beta chains were all obtained from the same sample, sequenced in a study of CD8+CD57+ T cells in acquired aplastic anemia. Using genomic DNA as the template, TCR beta VDJ and CDR3 profiling was carried out. TCRdb re-called the reads through MiXCR, storing one row per CDR3 protein. The sample lists 150,000 to 170,000 distinct CDR3 sequences, about 48% occurring once. All patients picked for sequencing had shown, by flow cytometry, an expansion of CD8+CD57+ cells. Specimen: sorted CD4+, CD8+, or CD8+CD57+ T cells (not recorded which) from PBMCs. Every receptor here comes from a human donor with aplastic anemia.

V usage is TRBV24-1 and J usage is TRBJ2-1; 10 positions agree with TRBD2. After removal of 4 bases from V and 6 bases from J, the junction contained 11 bases not matched to a gene. CDR3 length: 17 residues. The V gene's germline CDR1 is KGHDR and CDR2 SFDVKD. CDR3 nucleotide sequence: TGTGCCACCAGTGACACAACCCAGCGGGGGGGTGGCAATGAGCAGTTCTTC. Protein sequence: CATSDTTQRGGGNEQFF.

The count of this clonotype is one. The chain links TRBV11-2 to TRBJ2-7; a possible D gene is TRBD2 (6 bases). Germline V gene lookup returns CDR1 SGHAT and CDR2 FQNNGV. With 3 bases removed from V and 0 bases from J, the gap between germline ends came to 15 bases. The CDR3 extends over 16 amino acids. CDR3 nucleotides: TGTGCCAGCAGCTTTAGGAGGGACCCGAGCTCCTACGAGCAGTACTTC. Translating gives CASSFRRDPSSYEQYF.

This clonotype appeared a few times. The chain links TRBV12-3 or TRBV12-4 to TRBJ2-6; D possibly corresponds to TRBD2 (6 bases). This CDR3 is 19 amino acids long. V was pared by 7 bases and J by 0 bases, with 22 bases between. CDR3 region: CASTPSGEPTDSGANVLTF. The DNA of the CDR3 is TGTGCCAGCACTCCTTCGGGGGAGCCGACAGACTCTGGGGCCAACGTCCTGACTTTC.

The chain employs TRBV20-1 and TRBJ2-5, with TRBD2 identical over 11 bases. J gave up 1 base and V 5 bases, and 9 bases lay outside the gene matches. The CDR3 sequence is 16 residues long. Germline CDR1 reads DFQATT; CDR2 reads SNEGSKA (reference sequence). CDR3 protein: CSADRSLAGVQETQYF. The CDR3 coding sequence is TGCAGTGCTGACCGGTCACTAGCGGGGGTCCAAGAGACCCAGTACTTC.

With respect to this clonotype: At one end the junction does not follow the germline gene, possibly because of a read error. This chain connects TRBV29-1 to TRBJ1-2; 9 nucleotides align to TRBD1. The V gene's germline CDR1 is SQVTM and CDR2 ANQGSEA. The CDR3 has 13 amino acids. CDR3 DNA: TGCAGCGTTGTTAGGGGGACAGGGTTTGGCTACGCCTTC. Protein product: CSVVRGTGFGYAF.

This clonotype was seen more than once but under ten times. This may be a read error: a much more frequent sequence differs by one nucleotide. The chain joins TRBV11-1 to TRBJ2-7; perhaps TRBD1 as D (5 bases). The CDR3 covers 17 residues. The germline V gene has CDR1 SGHAT and CDR2 FQDESV (reference sequence). The CDR3: CASSLPSGAPVSDEQYF. In nucleotides, the CDR3 is TGTGCCAGCAGCCTCCCGAGTGGGGCTCCAGTCTCCGACGAGCAGTACTTC.

A remark on this clonotype: The junction and the germline gene differ at one end; a read error may be behind it. This chain joins TRBV6-2 or TRBV6-3 and TRBJ1-1; the D is unclear. CDR3 size: 12 residues. CDR1 and CDR2 (germline): MNHEY, SVGEGT. The CDR3 DNA is TGTACCAGCAGTTACCGGGTCACTGAAGCTTTCTTT. Amino acids: CTSSYRVTEAFF.

In its sample, this clonotype was seen many times. The chain carries TRBV2 and TRBJ2-1, with TRBD1 identical over 8 bases. The CDR3 totals 15 residues. Germline CDR1 and CDR2: SNHLY and FYNNEI. The V segment lost 6 bases and the J segment 3 bases; nucleotides outside the gene matches: 7. In DNA, the CDR3 is TGTGCCAGCAGGGCCGGGACAGGAGACTACAATGAGCAGTTCTTC. This encodes CASRAGTGDYNEQFF.

Points on this clonotype: A much larger clonotype is one base distant, so this may be a read error. The J gene is TRBJ2-7, the V gene TRBV6-1, with D maybe TRBD2 (5 bases). V shed 2 bases and J shed 3 bases, with 17 bases lying between them. CDR3 length equals 16 residues. Germline CDR1 and CDR2: MNHNS and SASEGT. CDR3 DNA sequence: TGTGCCAGCAGTGAACCTGCATTAGAGGGCTTCTACGAGCAGTACTTC. This translates into CASSEPALEGFYEQYF.

This chain uses TRBV2 with TRBJ2-7; 9 nucleotides align to TRBD1. V trimming: 4 bases; J trimming: 1 base; junction bases outside the gene matches: 2. Germline loops: CDR1 SNHLY, CDR2 FYNNEI. The CDR3 runs 14 residues. CDR3 protein: CASSGTGESYEQYF. CDR3 DNA: TGTGCCAGCAGTGGGACAGGGGAATCCTACGAGCAGTACTTC.

The chain couples TRBV7-2 to TRBJ2-5; 8 bases fit TRBD1. This CDR3 comprises 16 residues. The germline CDR1 and CDR2 sequences are SGHTA and FQGNSA. J lost 2 bases, V lost 9 bases, and 14 bases had no gene match. CDR3 sequence: CASPPPPRTGQETQYF. The DNA for the CDR3 is TGTGCCAGTCCGCCCCCCCCCCGGACAGGGCAAGAGACCCAGTACTTC.

This sequence joins TRBV25-1 and TRBJ1-2; D unresolved. V lost 7 bases and J 2 bases, leaving 5 bases between the germline ends. This CDR3 is 11 amino acids long. In germline, CDR1 is MGHDK, CDR2 SYGVNS. DNA for the CDR3: TGTGCCAGCAAGCAAAACTATGGCTACACCTTC. Amino acid sequence: CASKQNYGYTF.

In this sample, this clonotype turned up a few times. The chain recombines TRBV6-2 or TRBV6-3 with TRBJ1-1, with D hard to call. Germline CDR1 reads MNHEY; CDR2 reads SVGEGT. The CDR3 length is 15 residues. Trimming removed 3 bases from V and 6 bases from J, with 17 bases in between. The DNA for the CDR3 is TGTGCCAGCAGTTATCCCCCCGGGGTAAGGGCTGAAGCTTTCTTT. Protein product: CASSYPPGVRAEAFF.

This clonotype was recorded at least ten times. The genes are TRBV12-3 or TRBV12-4 and TRBJ2-7; D remains unclear. Trimming left V 3 bases short and J 3 bases short, with 9 bases between. This CDR3 comprises 13 residues. The CDR3 nucleotides are TGTGCCAGCAGTTTGGAAGCGATCTACGAGCAGTACTTC. Its translation is CASSLEAIYEQYF.

A few counts support this clonotype. The rearrangement uses TRBV10-3 and TRBJ1-2; D is ambiguous. Germline V gives CDR1 ENHRY, CDR2 SYGVKD. Between the trimmed V and J ends, which lost 4 bases and 0 bases, there was a span of 6 bases. CDR3 size: 13 residues. The CDR3 nucleotides are TGTGCCATCAGTGTCGACACTAACTATGGCTACACCTTC. Protein product: CAISVDTNYGYTF.

In the case of this clonotype: One end of the junction fails to match germline, which may point to a read error. The chain links TRBV2 to TRBJ2-7, with a weak D call TRBD2 (6 bases). Germline V lookup: CDR1 SNHLY, CDR2 FYNNEI. The CDR3 is made up of 14 amino acids. CDR3 bases: TGTGCCAGCAGCCGGGAGAAGGGAAGCTACGGGCAGTACTTC. This translates into CASSREKGSYGQYF.

CDR3 nucleotides: TGTGCCAGCAGTGCGGGACTTATGAACACTGAAGCTTTCTTT. Its protein product is CASSAGLMNTEAFF. This chain connects TRBV2 to TRBJ1-1; a weak D match, TRBD1 (5 bases). The CDR3 extends over 14 amino acids. Germline lookup yields CDR1 SNHLY and CDR2 FYNNEI. Trimming cost V 4 bases and J 0 bases, with 9 bases left between them. The full variable domain, its missing parts supplied by reference TRBV2 and TRBJ1-1, is EPEVTQTPSHQVTQMGQEVILRCVPISNHLYFYWYRQILGQKVEFLVSFYNNEISEKSEIFDDQFSVERPDGSNFTLKIRSTKLEDSAMYFCASSAGLMNTEAFFGQGTRLTVV.

The rearrangement joins TRBV15 to TRBJ2-3; D unresolved. The germline V gene encodes CDR1 LNHNV and CDR2 YYDKDF (reference sequence). With 0 bases removed from V and 0 bases from J, the gap between germline ends came to 7 bases. The length of the CDR3 is 15 residues. CDR3 DNA sequence: TGTGCCACCAGCAGAGATATGGATAGCACAGATACGCAGTATTTT. It yields the protein CATSRDMDSTDTQYF.

This chain connects TRBV19 to TRBJ2-3; 10 bases agree with TRBD2. Germline loops: CDR1 LNHDA, CDR2 SQIVND (reference sequence). There are 13 residues in the CDR3. The V gene end was trimmed by 5 bases and the J gene end by 6 bases; junction bases not matched to a gene: 2. CDR3 DNA sequence: TGTGCCAGTAGTCTGGGACTAGCGGATACGCAGTATTTT. This sequence encodes CASSLGLADTQYF.

This clonotype was counted ten times or more. V usage is TRBV19 and J usage is TRBJ1-2; no clear D. Between the trimmed V and J ends, which lost 9 bases and 8 bases, there was a span of 13 bases. Germline CDR1 is LNHDA and CDR2 is SQIVND (reference sequence). CDR3 size: 11 residues. CDR3 in DNA: TGTGCCAGCAACGACCTTTCGGGCTACACCTTC. Amino acids: CASNDLSGYTF.

This clonotype appeared once. The V and J genes are TRBV10-3 and TRBJ1-1, with 10 bases aligning to TRBD1. CDR1 and CDR2 from the germline V gene are ENHRY and SYGVKD. This CDR3 has 14 amino acids. The ends lost 6 bases at V and 3 bases at J; junction bases unmatched: 4. The CDR3 reads CAIRGGTGDTEAFF. The CDR3 bases are TGTGCCATCAGGGGGGGGACAGGGGACACTGAAGCTTTCTTT.

This clonotype is a singleton in its sample. V and J are TRBV24-1 and TRBJ1-5; unclear D gene. V gave up 3 bases and J gave up 4 bases, with 6 bases separating them. The CDR3 has 13 amino acids. CDR1 and CDR2 (germline): KGHDR, SFDVKD. This chain's CDR3 is CATSDAGNQPQHF. Here the CDR3 DNA reads TGTGCCACCAGTGATGCGGGGAATCAGCCCCAGCATTTT.

This clonotype was recorded many times. J is TRBJ1-5 and V is TRBV5-1; D remains ambiguous. Per the germline V gene, CDR1 is SGHRS and CDR2 is YFSETQ. V was trimmed by 10 bases and J by 8 bases, leaving 16 bases between them. The length of the CDR3 is 12 residues. The CDR3 DNA reads TGCGCCGAGGCCGCGGAGCCGAAGCCCCAGCATTTT. Translation: CAEAAEPKPQHF.

The CDR3 DNA sequence: TGCAGTGCTACGCCGGGGACACTATACGAGCAGTACTTC. Its protein is CSATPGTLYEQYF. The chain joins TRBV20-1 to TRBJ2-7; perhaps TRBD1 as D (6 bases). The germline gives CDR1 DFQATT, CDR2 SNEGSKA (reference sequence). V was shortened by 4 bases and J by 4 bases, with 14 bases between the two germline ends. There are 13 residues in the CDR3.